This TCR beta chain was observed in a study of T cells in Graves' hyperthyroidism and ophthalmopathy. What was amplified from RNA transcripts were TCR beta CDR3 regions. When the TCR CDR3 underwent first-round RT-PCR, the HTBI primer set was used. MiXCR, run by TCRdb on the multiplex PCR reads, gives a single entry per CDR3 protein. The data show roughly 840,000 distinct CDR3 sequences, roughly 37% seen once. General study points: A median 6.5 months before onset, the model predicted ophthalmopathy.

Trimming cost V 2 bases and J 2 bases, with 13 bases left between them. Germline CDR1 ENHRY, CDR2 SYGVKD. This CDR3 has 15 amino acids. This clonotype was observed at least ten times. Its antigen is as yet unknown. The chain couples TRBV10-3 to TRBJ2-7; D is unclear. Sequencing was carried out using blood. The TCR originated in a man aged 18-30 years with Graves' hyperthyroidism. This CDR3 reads CAISEKLGSTYEQYF. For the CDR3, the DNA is TGTGCCATCAGTGAGAAACTGGGAAGCACCTACGAGCAGTACTTC.